The 19 T cell receptor beta chains listed next were all sequenced from one sample in a study of blood T cell repertoires in COVID-19. The method was immunoSEQ multiplex PCR; TCRdb's version includes in-frame clones alone and lacks a portion of them. The data contain approximately 300,000 clones, about 89% of them singletons. The sequenced sample consisted of PBMCs or T cells enriched from blood (not recorded which). The receptors shown here come from a woman between 25 and 40 years old who had recovered from COVID-19.

This chain connects TRBV3-1 (or the pseudogene TRBV3-2) to TRBJ1-4; 8 bases map to TRBD1. This CDR3 region has 15 residues. Per the germline V gene, CDR1 is LGHDT and CDR2 is YNNKEL (reference sequence). V lost 4 bases and J lost 6; bases outside the gene matches: 7. For the CDR3, the DNA is TGTGCCAGCAGCCTTACGACAGGGGAGTATGAAAAACTGTTTTTT. Its translation is CASSLTTGEYEKLFF.

This sequence joins TRBV7-2 and TRBJ1-1; TRBD1 is a possible D gene (5 bases). Per germline, CDR1 SGHTA and CDR2 FQGNSA. The V end was cut by 10 bases, the J end by 1 base, with 16 bases between. The CDR3 has 14 residues. The CDR3 reads CATLPGGGNTEAFF. CDR3 coding DNA: TGTGCCACCCTTCCGGGGGGTGGGAACACTGAAGCTTTCTTT.

This clone was counted once. The CDR3 reads CASSLTQRNNEQFF. The CDR3 nucleotides are TGTGCCAGCAGCTTAACACAGAGAAACAATGAGCAGTTCTTC. The V and J genes are TRBV11-1 and TRBJ2-1; D is unresolved. Germline CDR1 is SGHAT and CDR2 is FQDESV (reference sequence). The CDR3 is made up of 14 amino acids. The V end was cut by 2 bases, the J end by 5 bases, with 10 bases between.

The V call is TRBV19, the J call TRBJ1-1; D not certain. CDR3 length: 14 residues. CDR1 is LNHDA, CDR2 SQIVND, per germline (reference sequence). The V and J ends lost 7 bases and 0 bases respectively, with 12 bases between them. CDR3 region: CASTVQSMNTEAFF. Written as DNA, the CDR3 is TGTGCCAGTACCGTACAGAGCATGAACACTGAAGCTTTCTTT.

The chain couples TRBV6-5 to TRBJ1-2; D remains unclear. The germline gives CDR1 MNHEY, CDR2 SVGAGI. Trimming pared 7 bases from V and 4 bases from J, leaving 19 bases between. This CDR3 region has 15 residues. The CDR3 DNA reads TGTGCCAGCACTACAAAACTGACTCCCATCTATGGCTACACCTTC. This sequence encodes CASTTKLTPIYGYTF.

This clone showed up many times. The chain carries TRBV11-3 and TRBJ2-7; tentative D call: TRBD1 (5 bases). Germline-derived CDR1 and CDR2 are SGHNT and YENEEA. The CDR3 runs to 12 residues. V was pared by 5 bases and J by 6 bases, with 11 bases between. CDR3 amino acids: CASSLDSSEQYF. The CDR3 DNA sequence: TGTGCCAGCAGCCTTGACAGCTCCGAGCAGTACTTC.

This chain joins TRBV2 and TRBJ1-1; D is possibly TRBD1 (6 bases). Germline CDR1 and CDR2: SNHLY and FYNNEI. The V gene lost 6 bases and the J gene lost 1 base, with 15 bases spanning the gap. CDR3 length: 15 amino acids. The CDR3 DNA sequence: TGTGCCAGCAGATTTCGGAGACAGGAGAACACTGAAGCTTTCTTT. Translation: CASRFRRQENTEAFF.

This clone was seen a handful of times. The rearrangement joins TRBV5-4 to TRBJ1-2; 7 bases fit TRBD1. There are 13 residues in the CDR3. With 4 bases clipped from V and 4 bases from J, the junction kept 4 bases outside the gene matches. CDR1 and CDR2 from the germline V gene are SGHNT and YYREEE (reference sequence). CDR3 amino acids: CASSRDRAYGYTF. Written as DNA, the CDR3 is TGTGCCAGCAGCCGTGACAGGGCCTATGGCTACACCTTC.

On this clone itself: The same CDR3 can be traced to other DNA sequences in this sample. The chain links TRBV3-1 (or the pseudogene TRBV3-2) to TRBJ2-5, with D possibly matching TRBD2 (7 bases). Trimming left V 4 bases short and J 2 bases short, with 11 bases between. In germline, CDR1 is LGHDT, CDR2 YNNKEL (reference sequence). The CDR3 runs 14 residues. This CDR3 reads CASSPRGGQETQYF. CDR3 sequence (DNA): TGTGCCAGCAGCCCGAGGGGGGGGCAAGAGACCCAGTACTTC.

This chain links TRBV6-2 or TRBV6-3 with TRBJ2-7; 9 bases align to TRBD2. Germline V CDR1 and CDR2: MNHEY, SVGEGT. The V gene end was trimmed by 2 bases and the J gene end by 5 bases; junction bases not matched to a gene: 7. The CDR3 sequence is 15 residues long. The chain's CDR3 is CASSYPLRGGDEQYF. In nucleotides, the CDR3 is TGTGCCAGCAGTTACCCCTTGCGGGGGGGAGACGAGCAGTACTTC.

The sample holds one count of this clone. The chain recombines TRBV4-1 with TRBJ2-5; 11 bases are a match to TRBD1. Germline assignment: CDR1 MGHRA and CDR2 YSYEKL. Unmatched junction bases numbered 9, after V lost 3 bases and J lost 3 bases. There are 17 residues in the CDR3. CDR3 sequence: CASSQRLWDRGEETQYF. The DNA for the CDR3 is TGCGCCAGCAGCCAGAGGCTTTGGGACAGGGGGGAAGAGACCCAGTACTTC.

V usage is TRBV29-1 and J usage is TRBJ1-1; tentative D call: TRBD1 (5 bases). CDR1 SQVTM and CDR2 ANQGSEA come from the germline V gene. This CDR3 contains 14 residues. The ends were cut back, 7 bases at V and 1 base at J, with 16 bases in the middle. This CDR3 is CSARQRGENTEAFF. CDR3 DNA: TGCAGCGCACGCCAGCGGGGGGAGAACACTGAAGCTTTCTTT.

The chain uses TRBV9 and TRBJ1-3, with D unclear. CDR3 length: 15 residues. Trimming removed 0 bases at V and 0 bases at J, with 7 bases between. Germline CDR1 reads SGDLS; CDR2 reads YYNGEE. CDR3 amino acids: CASSVGHLSGNTIYF. The CDR3 DNA is TGTGCCAGCAGCGTAGGACATCTCTCTGGAAACACCATATATTTT.

The chain has TRBV28 and TRBJ2-5, with 8 bases fitting TRBD1. V dropped 2 bases and J dropped 2; count of bases not matched to a gene: 10. This CDR3 comprises 17 residues. In germline, CDR1 is MDHEN, CDR2 SYDVKM. Here the CDR3 DNA reads TGTGCCAGCAGTTTAAGAGCTGGGACAGGAGGACAAGAGACCCAGTACTTC. Its translation is CASSLRAGTGGQETQYF.

The chain combines TRBV9 with TRBJ2-7; TRBD2 is a possible D gene (5 bases). This CDR3 has 13 amino acids. Per germline, CDR1 SGDLS and CDR2 YYNGEE. V lost 4 bases to trimming and J lost 1 base, with 9 bases between them. CDR3 nucleotides: TGTGCCAGCAGCATCGGGGTTTCCTACGAGCAGTACTTC. Its protein product is CASSIGVSYEQYF.

This chain uses TRBV24-1 with TRBJ1-1; D ambiguous. Trimming left V 1 base short and J 7 bases short, with 12 bases between. CDR3 length: 14 residues. The V gene's germline CDR1 is KGHDR and CDR2 SFDVKD. The CDR3 sequence: CATSDLRWENEAFF. The CDR3 nucleotides read TGTGCCACCAGTGATTTAAGGTGGGAGAATGAAGCTTTCTTT.

The genes are TRBV27 and TRBJ1-1, with D unclear. Trimming removed 1 base from V and 1 base from J, with 7 bases in between. This CDR3 comprises 14 residues. From germline, CDR1 is MNHEY and CDR2 SMNVEV (reference sequence). The CDR3 DNA reads TGTGCCAGCAGTTTATATCTAAGGAACACTGAAGCTTTCTTT. Translated: CASSLYLRNTEAFF.

The chain has TRBV2 and TRBJ1-1, with D tentatively TRBD1 (5 bases). Looked up from germline, CDR1 is SNHLY and CDR2 is FYNNEI. Trimming took off 5 bases at V and 4 bases at J, with 8 bases between the two ends. This CDR3 has 12 amino acids. CDR3 sequence: CASSQGGTEAFF. The DNA for the CDR3 is TGTGCCAGCAGTCAGGGTGGCACTGAAGCTTTCTTT.

The J gene is TRBJ2-3, the V gene TRBV19; D possibly corresponds to TRBD1 (5 bases). Trimming left V 5 bases short and J 2 bases short, with 17 bases between. Germline loops: CDR1 LNHDA, CDR2 SQIVND (reference sequence). CDR3 length: 16 amino acids. The DNA for the CDR3 is TGTGCCAGTAGTCCCAGACAGATCTCGGCCACAGATACGCAGTATTTT. It codes for CASSPRQISATDTQYF.